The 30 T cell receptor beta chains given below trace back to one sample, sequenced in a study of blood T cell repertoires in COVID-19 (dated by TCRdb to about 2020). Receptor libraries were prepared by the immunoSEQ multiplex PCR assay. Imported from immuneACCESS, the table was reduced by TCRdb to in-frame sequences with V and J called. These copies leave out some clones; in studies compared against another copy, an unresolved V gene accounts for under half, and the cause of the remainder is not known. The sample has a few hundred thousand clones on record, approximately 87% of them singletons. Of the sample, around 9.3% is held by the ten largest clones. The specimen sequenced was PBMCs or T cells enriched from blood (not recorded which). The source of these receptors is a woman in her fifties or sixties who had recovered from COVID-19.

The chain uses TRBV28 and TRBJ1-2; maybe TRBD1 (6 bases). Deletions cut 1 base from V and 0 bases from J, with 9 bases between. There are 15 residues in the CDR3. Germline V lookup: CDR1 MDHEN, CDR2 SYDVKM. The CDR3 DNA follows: TGTGCCAGCAGTTTATTCAACAGGGCTAACTATGGCTACACCTTC. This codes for CASSLFNRANYGYTF.

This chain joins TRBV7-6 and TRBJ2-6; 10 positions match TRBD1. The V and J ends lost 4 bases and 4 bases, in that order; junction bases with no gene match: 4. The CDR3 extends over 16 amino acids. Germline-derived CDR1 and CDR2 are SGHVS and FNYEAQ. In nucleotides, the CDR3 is TGTGCCAGCAGCTCGGGACAGGGGTCGGGGGCCAACGTCCTGACTTTC. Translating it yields CASSSGQGSGANVLTF.

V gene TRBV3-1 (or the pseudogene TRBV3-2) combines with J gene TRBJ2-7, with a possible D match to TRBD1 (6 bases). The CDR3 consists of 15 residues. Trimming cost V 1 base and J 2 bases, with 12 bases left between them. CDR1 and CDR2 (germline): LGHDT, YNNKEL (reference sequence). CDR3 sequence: CASSQGSAGAYEQYF. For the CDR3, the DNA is TGTGCCAGCAGCCAAGGTTCCGCAGGGGCCTACGAGCAGTACTTC.

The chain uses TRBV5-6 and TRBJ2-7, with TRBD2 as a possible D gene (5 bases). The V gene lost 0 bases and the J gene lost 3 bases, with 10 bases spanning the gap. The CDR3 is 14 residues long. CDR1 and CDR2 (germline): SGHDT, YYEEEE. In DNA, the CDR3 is TGTGCCAGCAGCTTGGTGGGAGAGCACTACGAGCAGTACTTC. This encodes CASSLVGEHYEQYF.

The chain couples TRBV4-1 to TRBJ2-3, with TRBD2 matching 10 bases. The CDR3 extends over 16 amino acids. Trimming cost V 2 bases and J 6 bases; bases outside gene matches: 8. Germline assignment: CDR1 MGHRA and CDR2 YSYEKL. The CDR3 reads CASSQTGPLAGDTQYF. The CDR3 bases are TGCGCCAGCAGCCAAACCGGGCCACTAGCGGGGGATACGCAGTATTTT.

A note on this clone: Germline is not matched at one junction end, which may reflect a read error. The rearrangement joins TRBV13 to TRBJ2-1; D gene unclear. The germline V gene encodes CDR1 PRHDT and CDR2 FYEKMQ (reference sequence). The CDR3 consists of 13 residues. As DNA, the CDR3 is TGTGCCAGCAGCTTTAACTCCGACAATGAGCAGTTCTTC. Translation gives CASSFNSDNEQFF.

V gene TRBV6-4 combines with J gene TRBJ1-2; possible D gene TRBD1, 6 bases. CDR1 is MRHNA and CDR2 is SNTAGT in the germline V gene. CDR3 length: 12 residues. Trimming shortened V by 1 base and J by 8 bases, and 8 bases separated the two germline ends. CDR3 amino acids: CASSDYRDGYTF. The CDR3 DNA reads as TGTGCCAGCAGTGACTACAGGGACGGCTACACCTTC.

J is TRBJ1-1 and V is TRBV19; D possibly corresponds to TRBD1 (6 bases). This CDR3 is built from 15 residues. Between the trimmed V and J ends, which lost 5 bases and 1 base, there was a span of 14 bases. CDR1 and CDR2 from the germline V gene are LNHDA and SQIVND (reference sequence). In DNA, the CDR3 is TGTGCCAGTAGTTTCGACAGGAGAAAGAACACTGAAGCTTTCTTT. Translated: CASSFDRRKNTEAFF. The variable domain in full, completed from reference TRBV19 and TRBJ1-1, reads DGGITQSPKYLFRKEGQNVTLSCEQNLNHDAMYWYRQDPGQGLRLIYYSQIVNDFQKGDIAEGYSVSREKKESFPLTVTSAQKNPTAFYLCASSFDRRKNTEAFFGQGTRLTVV.

CDR3 region: CASSLASGLSNEKLFF. CDR3 sequence (DNA): TGTGCCAGCAGCTTAGCCAGTGGGCTTAGTAATGAAAAACTGTTTTTT. The chain couples TRBV7-9 to TRBJ1-4; the D is unclear. Trimming left V 0 bases short and J 4 bases short, with 12 bases between. The CDR3 length is 16 residues. From germline, CDR1 is SEHNR and CDR2 FQNEAQ (reference sequence).

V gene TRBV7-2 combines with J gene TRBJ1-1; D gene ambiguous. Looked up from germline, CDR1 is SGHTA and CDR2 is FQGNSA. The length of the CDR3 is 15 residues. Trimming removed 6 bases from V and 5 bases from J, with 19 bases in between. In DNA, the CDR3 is TGTGCCAGCAGGCCAGTACGACTGGGAGGGACTGAAGCTTTCTTT. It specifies CASRPVRLGGTEAFF.

In DNA, the CDR3 is TGTGCCAGCAGCGTTCGACGCCAAGCGAGGCAGTATTTT. It yields the protein CASSVRRQARQYF. The genes are TRBV7-2 and TRBJ2-3; no reliable D call. There are 13 residues in the CDR3. Germline V lookup: CDR1 SGHTA, CDR2 FQGNSA. Deletions cut 5 bases from V and 11 bases from J, with 17 bases between. Combining the CDR3 with reference TRBV7-2 and TRBJ2-3 gives the whole variable domain GAGVSQSPSNKVTEKGKDVELRCDPISGHTALYWYRQSLGQGLEFLIYFQGNSAPDKSGLPSDRFSAERTGGSVSTLTIQRTQQEDSAVYLCASSVRRQARQYFGPGTRLTVL.

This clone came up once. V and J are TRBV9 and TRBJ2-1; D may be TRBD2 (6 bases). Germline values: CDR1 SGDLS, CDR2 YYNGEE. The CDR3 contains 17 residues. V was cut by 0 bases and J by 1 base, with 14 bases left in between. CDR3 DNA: TGTGCCAGCAGCGTAGTAGCGGCGGATCTTTCCTACAATGAGCAGTTCTTC. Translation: CASSVVAADLSYNEQFF.

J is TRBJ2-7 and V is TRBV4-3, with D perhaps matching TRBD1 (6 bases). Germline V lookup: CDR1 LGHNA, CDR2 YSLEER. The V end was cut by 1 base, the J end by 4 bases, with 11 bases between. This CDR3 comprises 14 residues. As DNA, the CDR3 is TGCGCCAGCAGCCAAGGATTAGGGGGTTACGAGCAGTACTTC. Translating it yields CASSQGLGGYEQYF.

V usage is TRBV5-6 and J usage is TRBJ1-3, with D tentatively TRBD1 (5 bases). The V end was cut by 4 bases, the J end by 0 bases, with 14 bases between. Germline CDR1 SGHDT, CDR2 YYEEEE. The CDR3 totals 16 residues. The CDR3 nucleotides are TGTGCCAGCAGCGTGCAAGGGGTCCTCTCTGGAAACACCATATATTTT. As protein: CASSVQGVLSGNTIYF.

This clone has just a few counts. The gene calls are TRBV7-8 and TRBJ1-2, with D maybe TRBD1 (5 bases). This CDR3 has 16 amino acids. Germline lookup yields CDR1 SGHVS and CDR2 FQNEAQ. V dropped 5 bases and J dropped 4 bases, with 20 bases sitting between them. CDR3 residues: CASSENRQPGSYGYTF. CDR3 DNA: TGTGCCAGCAGCGAGAACAGACAGCCCGGGAGCTATGGCTACACCTTC.

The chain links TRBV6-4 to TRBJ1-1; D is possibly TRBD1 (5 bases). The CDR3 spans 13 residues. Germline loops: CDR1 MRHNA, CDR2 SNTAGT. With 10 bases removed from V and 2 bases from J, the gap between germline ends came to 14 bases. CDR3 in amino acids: CATRQTANTEAFF. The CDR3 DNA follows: TGTGCCACCCGGCAGACAGCAAACACTGAAGCTTTCTTT.

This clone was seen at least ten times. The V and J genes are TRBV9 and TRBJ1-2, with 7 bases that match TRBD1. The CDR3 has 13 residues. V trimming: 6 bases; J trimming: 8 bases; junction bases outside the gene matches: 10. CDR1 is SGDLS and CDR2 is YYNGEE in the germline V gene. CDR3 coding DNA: TGTGCCAGCACCTCATTAGGGGGCTTGGGCTACACCTTC. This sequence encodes CASTSLGGLGYTF.

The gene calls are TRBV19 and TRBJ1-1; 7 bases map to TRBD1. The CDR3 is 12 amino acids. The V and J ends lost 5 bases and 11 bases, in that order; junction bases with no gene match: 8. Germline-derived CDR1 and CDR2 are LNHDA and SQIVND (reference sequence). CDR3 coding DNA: TGTGCCAGTAGTGTCCAGGGGGGCAGGGCTTTCTTT. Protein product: CASSVQGGRAFF.

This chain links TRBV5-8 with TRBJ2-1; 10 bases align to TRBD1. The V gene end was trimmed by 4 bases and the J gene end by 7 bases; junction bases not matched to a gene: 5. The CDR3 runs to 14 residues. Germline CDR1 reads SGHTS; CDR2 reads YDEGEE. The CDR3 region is CASSGDRGRNEQFF. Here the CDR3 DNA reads TGTGCCAGCAGCGGAGACAGGGGGCGGAATGAGCAGTTCTTC.

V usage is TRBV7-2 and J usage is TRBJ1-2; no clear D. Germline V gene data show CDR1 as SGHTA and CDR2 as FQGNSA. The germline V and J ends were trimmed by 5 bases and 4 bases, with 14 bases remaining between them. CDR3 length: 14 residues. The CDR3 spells CASSPAAYSYGYTF. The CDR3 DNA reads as TGTGCCAGCAGCCCGGCGGCGTACTCCTATGGCTACACCTTC.

The CDR3 DNA is TGTGCCAGCAGTTTGGGGGGGAGGAAAAGCACTGAAGCTTTCTTT. Its protein is CASSLGGRKSTEAFF. The chain links TRBV28 to TRBJ1-1, with a possible D match to TRBD1 (5 bases). Trimming pared 3 bases from V and 4 bases from J, leaving 15 bases between. This CDR3 region has 15 residues. Germline V lookup: CDR1 MDHEN, CDR2 SYDVKM.

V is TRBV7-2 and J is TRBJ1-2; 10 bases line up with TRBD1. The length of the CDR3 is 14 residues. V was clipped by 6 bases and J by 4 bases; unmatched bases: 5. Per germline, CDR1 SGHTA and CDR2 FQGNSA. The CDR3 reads CASSSRTGGYGYTF. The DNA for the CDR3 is TGTGCCAGCAGTTCCCGGACAGGGGGCTATGGCTACACCTTC.

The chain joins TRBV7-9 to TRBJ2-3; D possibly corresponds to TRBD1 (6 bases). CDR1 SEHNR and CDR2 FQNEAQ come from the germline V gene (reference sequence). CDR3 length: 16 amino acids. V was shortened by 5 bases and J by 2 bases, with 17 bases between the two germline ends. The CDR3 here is CASSPGSDSHTDTQYF. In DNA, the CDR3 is TGTGCCAGCAGCCCAGGCTCGGACAGTCACACAGATACGCAGTATTTT.

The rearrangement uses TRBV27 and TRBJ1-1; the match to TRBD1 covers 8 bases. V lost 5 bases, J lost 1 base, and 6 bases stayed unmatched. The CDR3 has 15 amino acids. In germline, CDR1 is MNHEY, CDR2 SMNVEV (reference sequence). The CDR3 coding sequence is TGTGCCAGCAGTAAACCCGGGACAGGGAACACTGAAGCTTTCTTT. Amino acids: CASSKPGTGNTEAFF.

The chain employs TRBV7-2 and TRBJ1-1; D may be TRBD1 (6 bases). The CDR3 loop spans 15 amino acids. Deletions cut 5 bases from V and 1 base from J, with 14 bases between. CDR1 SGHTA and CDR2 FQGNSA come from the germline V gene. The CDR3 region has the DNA TGTGCCAGCAGCATCCGGGACAATACGAACACTGAAGCTTTCTTT. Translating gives CASSIRDNTNTEAFF. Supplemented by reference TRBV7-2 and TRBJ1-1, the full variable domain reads GAGVSQSPSNKVTEKGKDVELRCDPISGHTALYWYRQSLGQGLEFLIYFQGNSAPDKSGLPSDRFSAERTGGSVSTLTIQRTQQEDSAVYLCASSIRDNTNTEAFFGQGTRLTVV.

CDR3 amino acids: CASSDVDRVYNEQFF. The DNA of the CDR3 is TGTGCCAGCAGTGATGTGGACAGGGTTTACAATGAGCAGTTCTTC. The chain recombines TRBV2 with TRBJ2-1; the match to TRBD1 covers 8 bases. The CDR3 covers 15 residues. The germline CDR1 and CDR2 sequences are SNHLY and FYNNEI. J was trimmed by 4 bases and V by 3 bases; bases with no gene match: 5.

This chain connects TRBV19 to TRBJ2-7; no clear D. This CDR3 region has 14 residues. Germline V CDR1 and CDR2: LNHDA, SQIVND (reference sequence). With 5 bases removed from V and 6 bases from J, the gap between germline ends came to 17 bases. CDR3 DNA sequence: TGTGCCAGTAGTGCGAGAATGGTTCGCGCCGAGCAGTACTTC. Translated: CASSARMVRAEQYF.

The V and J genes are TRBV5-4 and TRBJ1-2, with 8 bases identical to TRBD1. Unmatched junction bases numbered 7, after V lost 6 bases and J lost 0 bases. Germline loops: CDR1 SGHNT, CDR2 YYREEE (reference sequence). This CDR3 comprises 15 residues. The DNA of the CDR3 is TGTGCCAGCACCAAAGGACAGGGAGCTAACTATGGCTACACCTTC. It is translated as CASTKGQGANYGYTF.

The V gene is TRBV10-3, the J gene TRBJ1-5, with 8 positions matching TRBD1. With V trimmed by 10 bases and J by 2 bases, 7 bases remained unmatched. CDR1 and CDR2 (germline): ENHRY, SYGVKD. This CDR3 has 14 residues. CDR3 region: CATHGTGGNQPQHF. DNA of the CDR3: TGTGCCACTCATGGGACAGGCGGCAATCAGCCCCAGCATTTT.

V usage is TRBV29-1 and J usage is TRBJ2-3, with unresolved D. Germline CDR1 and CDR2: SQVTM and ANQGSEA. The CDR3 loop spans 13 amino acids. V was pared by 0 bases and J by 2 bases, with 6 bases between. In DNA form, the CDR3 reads TGCAGCGTTGAAGATCCCTTCACAGATACGCAGTATTTT. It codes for CSVEDPFTDTQYF.